This TCR beta chain was recorded in a study of sequential checkpoint blockade in melanoma (dated by TCRdb to 2018 to 2020). In terms of the full investigation: In a 1:1 randomization, patients received either first-line nivolumab then ipilimumab (arm A) or ipilimumab then nivolumab (arm B). Maintenance nivolumab came after both trial sequences. The paper's findings and limits, for the study overall: The response-prediction model combining TCR metrics and mutation burden needs validation in larger, independent patient cohorts.

TCRbeta CDR3 regions were immunosequenced from genomic DNA with the immunoSEQ Assay. Prior to high-throughput sequencing, genomic DNA was amplified by bias-controlled multiplex PCR. Turning to the authors' computational methods: To quantify the absolute abundance of each unique TCRbeta CDR3 region, the sequences were collapsed and filtered. Clonality, defined as 1 minus Pielou's evenness, was calculated using only productive rearrangements. Clones with significantly greater frequencies in on-treatment versus baseline samples were identified using a previously published method. TCRdb retrieved this table from immuneACCESS and kept in-frame rearrangements only. Not all clones are present; in checked studies, unresolved V genes account for under half, and no reason is known for the remainder. The DNA was the basis for D and trimming; V, J and clone size are from that table. This sample comprises roughly 18,000 clones, under 75% of them detected only once. About 19% of the sample is held by the ten biggest clonotypes.

This clone was detected only a few times. It lacks a known antigen. No clone much larger than this one lies a single base away; base qualities are absent. V drops 0 bases and J drops 7 bases, leaving 10 bases in between. CDR3 length: 13 amino acids, cysteine to phenylalanine. Only the CDR3 DNA stays, 39 bases, in frame from base 1. From a lookup of the germline V gene, CDR1 and CDR2 are LGHNA and YSLEER. The sample's treatment or condition label, in plain terms: randomized to nivolumab then ipilimumab (arm A) or the reverse (arm B). Prior DNA-damaging chemotherapy had not been received by any trial patient. Thawed PBMCs were sorted on a FACS Aria II flow cytometer to isolate live CD3+CD8+ cells negative for CD19 and CD56. Samples came from patients with melanoma in CheckMate 064, a randomized, open-label phase II trial of sequential checkpoint blockade. Peripheral blood mononuclear cells were collected by leukapheresis, purified using Ficoll-Paque, and frozen in human serum containing around 10% DMSO. Immediately after sorting, the purity of sorted blood CD3+CD8+ cells was verified to be >95%, after which DNA was extracted.

This chain is built from TRBV4-3 and TRBJ2-7, with TRBD1 perhaps the D gene, on 5 matching bases. This receptor was obtained from a human donor with melanoma. Sequencing used CD8+ T cells sorted from blood (inferred from file names), obtained from a patient given nivolumab and ipilimumab in sequence. For the CDR3, the sequence is CASSQDRAGEQYF. The DNA reads TGCGCCAGCAGCCAAGATCGGGCAGGGGAGCAGTACTTC.